The clone carrying this TCR beta chain has only a few counts. Its antigen is as yet unknown. This entry belongs to a study of T-cell reconstitution after alpha-beta-depleted transplantation in children. Study findings and constraints: Alpha-beta T cells present about two months after transplant were reported to originate from several hundred expanded graft clones. Diversity of TCRbeta at day 60 was high in some patients, arising from surviving recipient T cells and thymic progenitors.

Preparing the TCRbeta library involved the use of unique molecular identifiers. TCRdb re-derived calls from the PCR reads in MiXCR, one entry per CDR3 protein. The table includes around 300,000 distinct CDR3 sequences, roughly 21% detected once. The clonotype originates from a male patient aged 10 to 17 who had a stem cell transplant for acute lymphoblastic leukemia, so the T cells may come from the graft donor. Sequencing was performed on PBMCs, mostly from graft donor cells, taken 180 days after TCRalphabeta/CD19-depleted stem cell transplant.

CDR3: CASSVTTSDAQYEQFF. CDR3 in DNA: TGTGCCAGCAGCGTTACTACATCGGACGCCCAATATGAGCAGTTCTTC. V is TRBV9 and J is TRBJ2-1; D is unclear. Germline CDR1 and CDR2: SGDLS and YYNGEE. Deletions cut 2 bases from V and 8 bases from J, with 20 bases between. The CDR3 is 16 amino acids. The full variable domain, in which reference TRBV9 and TRBJ2-1 provide the parts outside the CDR3, is DSGVTQTPKHLITATGQRVTLRCSPRSGDLSVYWYQQSLDQGLQFLIQYYNGEERAKGNILERFSAQQFPDLHSELNLSSLELGDSALYFCASSVTTSDAQYEQFFGPGTRLTVL.